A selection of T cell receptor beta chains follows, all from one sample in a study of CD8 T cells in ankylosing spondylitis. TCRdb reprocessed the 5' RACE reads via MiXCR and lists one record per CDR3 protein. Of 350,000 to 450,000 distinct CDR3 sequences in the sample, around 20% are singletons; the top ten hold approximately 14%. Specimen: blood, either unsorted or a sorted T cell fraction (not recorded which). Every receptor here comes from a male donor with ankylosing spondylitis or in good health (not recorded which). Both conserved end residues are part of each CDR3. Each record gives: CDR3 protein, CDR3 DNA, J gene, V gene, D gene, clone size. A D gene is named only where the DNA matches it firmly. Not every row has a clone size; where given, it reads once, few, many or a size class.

CASSYDREAHEQYF,TGTGCCAGCAGTTACGACAGGGAGGCCCACGAGCAGTACTTC,TRBJ2-7,TRBV6-5,NA,few
CASSQDSPIVPDTQYF,TGCGCCAGCAGCCAAGATTCCCCCATAGTCCCAGATACGCAGTATTTT,TRBJ2-3,TRBV4-1,NA,NA
CASSLPGGIQYF,TGTGCCAGCAGTTTGCCCGGGGGAATTCAGTACTTC,TRBJ2-4,TRBV27,NA,NA
CASEKRDHSYNEQFF,TGTGCCAGCGAGAAACGGGACCACTCCTACAATGAGCAGTTCTTC,TRBJ2-1,TRBV4-2,NA,few
CASSLGVALNYEQYF,TGTGCCAGCAGTTTAGGAGTAGCGCTGAACTACGAGCAGTACTTC,TRBJ2-7,TRBV28,NA,once
CSIRGEGDEQFF,TGCAGCATAAGGGGAGAGGGGGATGAGCAGTTCTTC,TRBJ2-1,TRBV29-1,NA,few
CASRVTGSTYGYTF,TGTGCCAGCAGGGTGACAGGTTCTACCTATGGCTACACCTTC,TRBJ1-2,TRBV12-3/TRBV12-4,NA,NA
CASSLVPVFSRLSGELFF,TGTGCCAGCAGCTTAGTTCCGGTTTTTTCCCGATTATCCGGGGAGCTGTTTTTT,TRBJ2-2,TRBV11-1,NA,few
CACTKGHDYNEQFF,TGTGCCTGCACAAAGGGACATGATTACAATGAGCAGTTCTTC,TRBJ2-1,TRBV30,NA,NA
CASSFTAYNEQFF,TGTGCCAGCAGTTTTACCGCCTACAATGAGCAGTTCTTC,TRBJ2-1,TRBV27,NA,NA
CSVELDRGYEQYF,TGCAGCGTTGAATTGGACAGGGGCTACGAGCAGTACTTC,TRBJ2-7,TRBV29-1,TRBD1,few
CSAYAGRGANEKLFF,TGCAGCGCCTACGCCGGACGGGGAGCTAATGAAAAACTGTTTTTT,TRBJ1-4,TRBV29-1,NA,many
CATSFSGNQPQHF,TGTGCCACCAGTTTCTCGGGCAATCAGCCCCAGCATTTT,TRBJ1-5,TRBV24-1,NA,NA
CASSWLEISYNEQFF,TGTGCCAGCAGTTGGTTGGAAATCTCCTACAATGAGCAGTTCTTC,TRBJ2-1,TRBV28,NA,NA
CASSRSGTGVTGELFF,TGTGCCAGCAGCCGCTCGGGGACAGGGGTCACCGGGGAGCTGTTTTTT,TRBJ2-2,TRBV7-9,TRBD1,few
CASSQGAGSGPTDTQYF,TGTGCCAGCAGCCAAGGGGCAGGGAGCGGCCCCACAGATACGCAGTATTTT,TRBJ2-3,TRBV3-1,NA,NA
CASSRRISGNTIYF,TGTGCCAGCAGCCGACGAATCTCTGGAAACACCATATATTTT,TRBJ1-3,TRBV12-3/TRBV12-4,NA,many
CASSFGAGNTEAFF,TGTGCCAGCAGTTTTGGGGCAGGCAACACTGAAGCTTTCTTT,TRBJ1-1,TRBV12-3/TRBV12-4,NA,many
CASSLATGESSYEQYF,TGTGCCAGCAGTTTAGCGACAGGGGAGTCCTCCTACGAGCAGTACTTC,TRBJ2-7,TRBV12-3/TRBV12-4,TRBD1,few
CAISPEDRGPYEQYF,TGTGCCATCAGTCCCGAGGACAGGGGGCCTTACGAGCAGTACTTC,TRBJ2-7,TRBV10-3,TRBD1,NA
CASSRGASEETQYF,TGTGCCAGCAGCAGGGGGGCAAGTGAGGAGACCCAGTACTTC,TRBJ2-5,TRBV7-2,NA,NA
CASSPSVSTDTQYF,TGCGCCAGCAGCCCTAGCGTTAGCACAGATACGCAGTATTTT,TRBJ2-3,TRBV4-1,NA,few
CASSSMGGKQDTQYF,TGTGCCAGCAGCTCGATGGGAGGGAAACAGGATACGCAGTATTTT,TRBJ2-3,TRBV7-9,TRBD2,NA
CAISRDGSYEQYF,TGTGCCATCAGCCGGGACGGATCCTACGAGCAGTACTTC,TRBJ2-7,TRBV10-3,NA,NA
CASGRTGNEQYF,TGTGCCAGCGGGAGGACAGGGAACGAGCAGTACTTC,TRBJ2-7,TRBV2,TRBD1,NA
CASSASDTQYF,TGTGCCAGCAGTGCCAGTGATACGCAGTATTTT,TRBJ2-3,TRBV12-3/TRBV12-4,NA,few
CASSDSSYNEQFF,TGTGCCAGCTCAGACAGCTCCTACAATGAGCAGTTCTTC,TRBJ2-1,TRBV18,NA,many
CASVGPEETQYF,TGTGCCAGCGTCGGCCCCGAAGAGACCCAGTACTTC,TRBJ2-5,TRBV28,NA,NA
CASSSRGKQSSYEQYF,TGTGCCAGCAGCTCCCGCGGGAAACAGAGCTCCTACGAGCAGTACTTC,TRBJ2-7,TRBV11-2,NA,NA
CAWSVVGQQETQYF,TGTGCCTGGAGTGTAGTCGGACAGCAAGAGACCCAGTACTTC,TRBJ2-5,TRBV30,NA,NA
CAISDRTGMNTEAFF,TGTGCCATCAGTGACCGGACAGGCATGAACACTGAAGCTTTCTTT,TRBJ1-1,TRBV10-3,TRBD1,NA
CASIPTRRGTQYF,TGTGCCAGCATCCCGACACGGCGCGGAACGCAGTATTTT,TRBJ2-3,TRBV12-3/TRBV12-4,NA,few
CSAGPRGLAINYEQYF,TGCAGTGCTGGACCCCGGGGACTAGCGATCAACTACGAGCAGTACTTC,TRBJ2-7,TRBV20-1,TRBD2,NA
CASSQVASGKETQYF,TGCGCCAGCAGCCAAGTGGCTAGCGGAAAAGAGACCCAGTACTTC,TRBJ2-5,TRBV4-1,TRBD2,few
CASSQGPTPAWELFF,TGTGCCAGCAGCCAAGGACCGACCCCGGCGTGGGAGCTGTTTTTT,TRBJ2-2,TRBV3-1,NA,NA
CASTSGNNYEQYF,TGTGCCAGCACCTCCGGGAACAACTACGAGCAGTACTTC,TRBJ2-7,TRBV7-9,NA,NA
CASMFSGQKSNQPQHF,TGTGCCAGCATGTTTAGTGGACAGAAAAGCAATCAGCCCCAGCATTTT,TRBJ1-5,TRBV12-3/TRBV12-4,NA,few
CASSYEGSPGELFF,TGCGCCAGCAGCTACGAGGGGAGCCCTGGGGAGCTGTTTTTT,TRBJ2-2,TRBV5-1,NA,NA
CASASGSAGELFF,TGTGCCAGCGCTTCCGGGTCGGCCGGGGAGCTGTTTTTT,TRBJ2-2,TRBV12-3/TRBV12-4,NA,many